One TCR beta chain is described in this entry. Its antigen is undetermined. The data are from a study of T cell responses to AZD1222 COVID-19 vaccine. Findings of the study overall: Spike-wide coverage was observed for vaccine-associated CD4 TCRs, with dominant responses at 160-218 and 743-854.

The CDR3 covers 13 residues. V lost 4 bases and J lost 12, with 16 bases in between. In germline, CDR1 is LGHNA, CDR2 YSLEER. Repertoires were generated with immunoSEQ multiplex PCR, while TCRdb's copy carries only in-frame clones and drops some. This table has around 100,000 clones, 93% appearing once. The source of this sequence is an adult in good health. The source was peripheral blood, collected on day 0 of AZD1222 vaccination. The chain is built from TRBV4-3 and TRBJ2-1; perhaps TRBD2 as D (5 bases). The DNA of the CDR3 is TGCGCCAGCAGCCCGTCAGTCGGGGTGGTGCAGTTCTTC. Its protein product is CASSPSVGVVQFF.